One sample yielded the 24 T cell receptor beta chains listed below, sequenced in a study of control samples from healthy donors and cancer patients. Method: immunoSEQ multiplex PCR; TCRdb's copy keeps in-frame clones and lacks some. The profile shows 95,000 to 150,000 clones, around 87% of them singletons. The sample was blood. All receptors come from a man aged 55 to 70 in good health.

This CDR3 is CASSPGAQVNEQFF. The CDR3 nucleotides read TGTGCCAGCAGCCCAGGGGCACAAGTCAATGAGCAGTTCTTC. The J gene is TRBJ2-1, the V gene TRBV2; a weak D match, TRBD1 (6 bases). V lost 6 bases and J 6 bases, leaving 15 bases between the germline ends. Per the germline V gene, CDR1 is SNHLY and CDR2 is FYNNEI. This CDR3 has 14 residues.

This clone was counted once. This chain joins TRBV30 and TRBJ1-5, with D unclear. Trimming took 0 bases from V and 1 from J, leaving 4 bases between them. The CDR3 sequence is 13 residues long. Germline V gene data show CDR1 as GTSNPN and CDR2 as SVGIG (reference sequence). The CDR3, as DNA: TGTGCCTGGAGTGTGGACAGCAATCAGCCCCAGCATTTT. Amino acid sequence: CAWSVDSNQPQHF.

This chain links TRBV25-1 with TRBJ1-2; no clear D gene. With 5 bases removed from V and 7 bases from J, the gap between germline ends came to 11 bases. The CDR3 extends over 12 amino acids. Germline V gene lookup returns CDR1 MGHDK and CDR2 SYGVNS. The CDR3 DNA is TGTGCCAGCAGTTTCCAGGACGGTGGCTACACCTTC. It yields the protein CASSFQDGGYTF.

The chain is built from TRBV6-5 and TRBJ1-2; TRBD1 might be the D (6 bases). This CDR3 spans 14 amino acids. The V end lost 8 bases, the J end lost 0 bases, and 13 bases lay between the germline ends. Germline CDR1 MNHEY, CDR2 SVGAGI. The CDR3 nucleotides read TGTGCCAGCTCCCTGACAGGTGCTAACTATGGCTACACCTTC. Amino acid sequence: CASSLTGANYGYTF.

The genes are TRBV11-1 and TRBJ1-5, with no clear D. Germline V gene data show CDR1 as SGHAT and CDR2 as FQDESV (reference sequence). The V and J ends lost 1 base and 5 bases respectively, with 6 bases between them. The CDR3 length is 13 residues. CDR3 region: CASSLGLDQPQHF. As DNA, the CDR3 is TGTGCCAGCAGCTTAGGTTTGGATCAGCCCCAGCATTTT.

This chain connects TRBV6-5 to TRBJ2-5; D may be TRBD2 (5 bases). V was trimmed by 0 bases and J by 5 bases, leaving 16 bases between them. The germline CDR1 and CDR2 sequences are MNHEY and SVGAGI. This CDR3 is built from 16 residues. CDR3 coding DNA: TGTGCCAGCAGTTACTCGGATTTCGTTGGCGGGGAGACCCAGTACTTC. Translated: CASSYSDFVGGETQYF.

Remarks on this clone: The sample holds other DNA sequences that translate to the same CDR3. The rearrangement uses TRBV6-5 and TRBJ2-6; D gene ambiguous. Germline lookup yields CDR1 MNHEY and CDR2 SVGAGI. The CDR3 is 14 amino acids. The ends were cut back, 0 bases at V and 4 bases at J, with 4 bases in the middle. CDR3 coding DNA: TGTGCCAGCAGTTACTCCAGAGGGGCCAACGTCCTGACTTTC. Translated: CASSYSRGANVLTF.

V is TRBV6-5 and J is TRBJ1-3; D ambiguous. CDR1 is MNHEY and CDR2 is SVGAGI in the germline V gene. The CDR3 runs to 15 residues. V was cut by 0 bases and J by 2 bases, with 8 bases left in between. The CDR3 DNA sequence: TGTGCCAGCAGTTACTCGCGCTCTGCTGGAAACACCATATATTTT. It is translated as CASSYSRSAGNTIYF.

The CDR3 region has the DNA TGCGCCAGTCGCCTCTCGGGTCCCGAGCAGTACTTC. This gives the protein CASRLSGPEQYF. The gene calls are TRBV5-1 and TRBJ2-7; no clear D. The ends were cut back, 8 bases at V and 6 bases at J, with 15 bases in the middle. CDR3 length: 12 amino acids. The germline V gene encodes CDR1 SGHRS and CDR2 YFSETQ.

J is TRBJ2-7 and V is TRBV27; D may be TRBD1 (6 bases). Germline V gene sequence: CDR1 MNHEY, CDR2 SMNVEV (reference sequence). Trimming cost V 6 bases and J 3 bases, with 18 bases left between them. The CDR3 is 15 amino acids. The DNA of the CDR3 is TGTGCCAGCAGCCAACTCCTCACAGGGATCTACGAGCAGTACTTC. Protein product: CASSQLLTGIYEQYF.

V gene TRBV19 combines with J gene TRBJ1-1; the D gene is possibly TRBD1 (5 bases). The germline CDR1 and CDR2 sequences are LNHDA and SQIVND (reference sequence). V was trimmed by 10 bases and J by 5 bases, leaving 14 bases between them. The length of the CDR3 is 12 residues. CDR3 in amino acids: CATWDQGTEAFF. The CDR3 nucleotides read TGTGCCACCTGGGACCAGGGAACTGAAGCTTTCTTT. Drawing the rest from reference TRBV19 and TRBJ1-1, the complete variable domain is DGGITQSPKYLFRKEGQNVTLSCEQNLNHDAMYWYRQDPGQGLRLIYYSQIVNDFQKGDIAEGYSVSREKKESFPLTVTSAQKNPTAFYLCATWDQGTEAFFGQGTRLTVV.

In this sample, this clone turned up a few times. J is TRBJ2-1 and V is TRBV7-3; 9 bases agree with TRBD1. V lost 5 bases to trimming and J lost 5 bases; unmatched junction nucleotides: 7. CDR3 size: 15 residues. Per the germline V gene, CDR1 is SGHTA and CDR2 is FQGTGA. The DNA of the CDR3 is TGTGCCAGCAGCGTAGGACAGGGGCAACACAATGAGCAGTTCTTC. Amino acids: CASSVGQGQHNEQFF.

The chain employs TRBV28 and TRBJ2-3; 12 bases align to TRBD2. The germline gives CDR1 MDHEN, CDR2 SYDVKM. CDR3 length: 14 residues. V lost 3 bases to trimming and J lost 6 bases; unmatched junction nucleotides: 1. The CDR3 coding sequence is TGTGCCAGCAGTTTCGGACTAGCGGGGGATACGCAGTATTTT. Its protein product is CASSFGLAGDTQYF.

The chain recombines TRBV10-2 with TRBJ2-3, with 7 nucleotides matching TRBD2. CDR1 WSHSY and CDR2 SAAADI come from the germline V gene. V was clipped by 7 bases and J by 10 bases; unmatched bases: 5. CDR3 size: 11 residues. CDR3 coding DNA: TGCGCCAGCAACGGGGGAGGGTCGCAGTATTTT. Its translation is CASNGGGSQYF.

J is TRBJ2-7 and V is TRBV7-6; maybe TRBD1 (5 bases). The CDR3 is 16 residues long. Germline CDR1 reads SGHVS; CDR2 reads FNYEAQ. The V and J ends lost 9 bases and 1 base respectively, with 22 bases between them. For the CDR3, the DNA is TGTGCCAGTAGCCCGCAGGGCGATACGACTTCCTACGAGCAGTACTTC. Translating it yields CASSPQGDTTSYEQYF.

For the CDR3, the DNA is TGCGCCAGCAGCTCACCGGGTGAAAAACTGTTTTTT. Its translation: CASSSPGEKLFF. The V and J genes are TRBV5-1 and TRBJ1-4; no firm D call. Germline-derived CDR1 and CDR2 are SGHRS and YFSETQ. V shed 3 bases and J shed 7 bases, with 7 bases lying between them. This CDR3 region has 12 residues.

This clone was detected only a few times. V usage is TRBV6-2 or TRBV6-3 and J usage is TRBJ2-6; D gene ambiguous. The CDR3 has 13 amino acids. Germline values: CDR1 MNHEY, CDR2 SVGEGT. V lost 4 bases to trimming and J lost 0 bases, with 1 base between them. The DNA for the CDR3 is TGTGCCAGCAGTTTCTCTGGGGCCAACGTCCTGACTTTC. Translating gives CASSFSGANVLTF.

This clone came up a few times. The genes are TRBV19 and TRBJ1-2, with D maybe TRBD1 (5 bases). The CDR3 is 17 residues long. Between the trimmed V and J ends, which lost 1 base and 8 bases, there was a span of 23 bases. Looked up from germline, CDR1 is LNHDA and CDR2 is SQIVND (reference sequence). In DNA, the CDR3 is TGTGCCAGTAGTATAGGCGGGACGATTATTGAGGTTGCCGGCTACACCTTC. Amino acids: CASSIGGTIIEVAGYTF.

This chain joins TRBV7-2 and TRBJ1-6; the match to TRBD1 covers 7 bases. After removal of 5 bases from V and 6 bases from J, the junction contained 10 bases not matched to a gene. CDR3 length equals 16 residues. Looked up from germline, CDR1 is SGHTA and CDR2 is FQGNSA. DNA of the CDR3: TGTGCCAGCAGCCCCCGGGTAGGGGGCGTTAATTCACCCCTCCACTTT. This translates into CASSPRVGGVNSPLHF.

The chain employs TRBV18 and TRBJ1-5; D gene unclear. The CDR3 has 16 amino acids. V was pared by 1 base and J by 2 bases, with 12 bases between. From germline, CDR1 is KGHSH and CDR2 LQKENI. CDR3: CASSPRGGVGNQPQHF. CDR3 DNA: TGTGCCAGCTCACCACGGGGTGGAGTGGGCAATCAGCCCCAGCATTTT.

The CDR3 DNA sequence: TGTGCCAGCAGTTACGGGGGCTTTAGCACAGATACGCAGTATTTT. As protein: CASSYGGFSTDTQYF. The gene calls are TRBV6-2 or TRBV6-3 and TRBJ2-3; tentative D call: TRBD1 (6 bases). The CDR3 runs to 15 residues. Trimming cost V 2 bases and J 0 bases, with 9 bases left between them. CDR1 MNHEY and CDR2 SVGEGT come from the germline V gene.

V is TRBV28 and J is TRBJ1-3, with D uncertain. The V end lost 1 base, the J end lost 11 bases, and 9 bases lay between the germline ends. Germline loops: CDR1 MDHEN, CDR2 SYDVKM. This CDR3 region has 12 residues. This CDR3 is CASSLSGEAIYF. The CDR3 DNA is TGTGCCAGCAGTTTATCCGGGGAAGCCATATATTTT.

The CDR3 DNA sequence: TGTGCCAGCAGCCCCACGATGACAGGGGCCAGGGAAAAACTGTTTTTT. It is translated as CASSPTMTGAREKLFF. The J gene is TRBJ1-4, the V gene TRBV7-2; TRBD1 agrees at 8 bases. Germline V gene lookup returns CDR1 SGHTA and CDR2 FQGNSA. There are 16 residues in the CDR3. V shed 5 bases and J 8 bases; nucleotides not matched to a gene: 13. Drawing the rest from reference TRBV7-2 and TRBJ1-4, the complete variable domain is GAGVSQSPSNKVTEKGKDVELRCDPISGHTALYWYRQSLGQGLEFLIYFQGNSAPDKSGLPSDRFSAERTGGSVSTLTIQRTQQEDSAVYLCASSPTMTGAREKLFFGSGTQLSVL.

Only a few counts were recorded for this clone. This chain uses TRBV27 with TRBJ2-3, with 8 nucleotides matching TRBD2. The CDR3 covers 15 residues. The V gene's germline CDR1 is MNHEY and CDR2 SMNVEV (reference sequence). V shed 7 bases, J shed 1 base, and the junction held 7 bases outside the gene matches. The CDR3 DNA sequence: TGTGCCAGCACCTTCGGGACTAGGGGCACAGATACGCAGTATTTT. This encodes CASTFGTRGTDTQYF.